This T cell receptor beta chain was found in a study of cytomegalovirus exposure and HLA in healthy donors. Findings and limits, study-wide: Listed as cytomegalovirus-associated were around 160 TCR beta chains. Beyond CMV serostatus, there was no information to go on about immune exposure.

V was pared by 5 bases and J by 4 bases, with 9 bases of the junction left unmatched. The CDR3 extends over 15 amino acids. The germline V gene has CDR1 MNHNY and CDR2 SVGAGI (reference sequence). The PCR employed 60 Vbeta primers together with 13 Jbeta primers. Sequencing was performed with immunoSEQ multiplex PCR; in TCRdb, only in-frame clones are kept and a portion is missing. The sample records roughly 190,000 clones, 12% being singletons. Despite likely unrecorded immune exposures, the donors were nominally healthy at the time of sampling. Turning to this clone: The antigen is unknown.

Sequencing input: PBMCs. The rearrangement links TRBV6-6 to TRBJ2-5; 8 bases agree with TRBD1. This clonotype was obtained from a man aged 45-65 years in good health and CMV-seropositive. The CDR3 DNA sequence: TGTGCCAGCAGTCTTCGGACAGGGAGCGGAGAGACCCAGTACTTC. It translates to CASSLRTGSGETQYF.